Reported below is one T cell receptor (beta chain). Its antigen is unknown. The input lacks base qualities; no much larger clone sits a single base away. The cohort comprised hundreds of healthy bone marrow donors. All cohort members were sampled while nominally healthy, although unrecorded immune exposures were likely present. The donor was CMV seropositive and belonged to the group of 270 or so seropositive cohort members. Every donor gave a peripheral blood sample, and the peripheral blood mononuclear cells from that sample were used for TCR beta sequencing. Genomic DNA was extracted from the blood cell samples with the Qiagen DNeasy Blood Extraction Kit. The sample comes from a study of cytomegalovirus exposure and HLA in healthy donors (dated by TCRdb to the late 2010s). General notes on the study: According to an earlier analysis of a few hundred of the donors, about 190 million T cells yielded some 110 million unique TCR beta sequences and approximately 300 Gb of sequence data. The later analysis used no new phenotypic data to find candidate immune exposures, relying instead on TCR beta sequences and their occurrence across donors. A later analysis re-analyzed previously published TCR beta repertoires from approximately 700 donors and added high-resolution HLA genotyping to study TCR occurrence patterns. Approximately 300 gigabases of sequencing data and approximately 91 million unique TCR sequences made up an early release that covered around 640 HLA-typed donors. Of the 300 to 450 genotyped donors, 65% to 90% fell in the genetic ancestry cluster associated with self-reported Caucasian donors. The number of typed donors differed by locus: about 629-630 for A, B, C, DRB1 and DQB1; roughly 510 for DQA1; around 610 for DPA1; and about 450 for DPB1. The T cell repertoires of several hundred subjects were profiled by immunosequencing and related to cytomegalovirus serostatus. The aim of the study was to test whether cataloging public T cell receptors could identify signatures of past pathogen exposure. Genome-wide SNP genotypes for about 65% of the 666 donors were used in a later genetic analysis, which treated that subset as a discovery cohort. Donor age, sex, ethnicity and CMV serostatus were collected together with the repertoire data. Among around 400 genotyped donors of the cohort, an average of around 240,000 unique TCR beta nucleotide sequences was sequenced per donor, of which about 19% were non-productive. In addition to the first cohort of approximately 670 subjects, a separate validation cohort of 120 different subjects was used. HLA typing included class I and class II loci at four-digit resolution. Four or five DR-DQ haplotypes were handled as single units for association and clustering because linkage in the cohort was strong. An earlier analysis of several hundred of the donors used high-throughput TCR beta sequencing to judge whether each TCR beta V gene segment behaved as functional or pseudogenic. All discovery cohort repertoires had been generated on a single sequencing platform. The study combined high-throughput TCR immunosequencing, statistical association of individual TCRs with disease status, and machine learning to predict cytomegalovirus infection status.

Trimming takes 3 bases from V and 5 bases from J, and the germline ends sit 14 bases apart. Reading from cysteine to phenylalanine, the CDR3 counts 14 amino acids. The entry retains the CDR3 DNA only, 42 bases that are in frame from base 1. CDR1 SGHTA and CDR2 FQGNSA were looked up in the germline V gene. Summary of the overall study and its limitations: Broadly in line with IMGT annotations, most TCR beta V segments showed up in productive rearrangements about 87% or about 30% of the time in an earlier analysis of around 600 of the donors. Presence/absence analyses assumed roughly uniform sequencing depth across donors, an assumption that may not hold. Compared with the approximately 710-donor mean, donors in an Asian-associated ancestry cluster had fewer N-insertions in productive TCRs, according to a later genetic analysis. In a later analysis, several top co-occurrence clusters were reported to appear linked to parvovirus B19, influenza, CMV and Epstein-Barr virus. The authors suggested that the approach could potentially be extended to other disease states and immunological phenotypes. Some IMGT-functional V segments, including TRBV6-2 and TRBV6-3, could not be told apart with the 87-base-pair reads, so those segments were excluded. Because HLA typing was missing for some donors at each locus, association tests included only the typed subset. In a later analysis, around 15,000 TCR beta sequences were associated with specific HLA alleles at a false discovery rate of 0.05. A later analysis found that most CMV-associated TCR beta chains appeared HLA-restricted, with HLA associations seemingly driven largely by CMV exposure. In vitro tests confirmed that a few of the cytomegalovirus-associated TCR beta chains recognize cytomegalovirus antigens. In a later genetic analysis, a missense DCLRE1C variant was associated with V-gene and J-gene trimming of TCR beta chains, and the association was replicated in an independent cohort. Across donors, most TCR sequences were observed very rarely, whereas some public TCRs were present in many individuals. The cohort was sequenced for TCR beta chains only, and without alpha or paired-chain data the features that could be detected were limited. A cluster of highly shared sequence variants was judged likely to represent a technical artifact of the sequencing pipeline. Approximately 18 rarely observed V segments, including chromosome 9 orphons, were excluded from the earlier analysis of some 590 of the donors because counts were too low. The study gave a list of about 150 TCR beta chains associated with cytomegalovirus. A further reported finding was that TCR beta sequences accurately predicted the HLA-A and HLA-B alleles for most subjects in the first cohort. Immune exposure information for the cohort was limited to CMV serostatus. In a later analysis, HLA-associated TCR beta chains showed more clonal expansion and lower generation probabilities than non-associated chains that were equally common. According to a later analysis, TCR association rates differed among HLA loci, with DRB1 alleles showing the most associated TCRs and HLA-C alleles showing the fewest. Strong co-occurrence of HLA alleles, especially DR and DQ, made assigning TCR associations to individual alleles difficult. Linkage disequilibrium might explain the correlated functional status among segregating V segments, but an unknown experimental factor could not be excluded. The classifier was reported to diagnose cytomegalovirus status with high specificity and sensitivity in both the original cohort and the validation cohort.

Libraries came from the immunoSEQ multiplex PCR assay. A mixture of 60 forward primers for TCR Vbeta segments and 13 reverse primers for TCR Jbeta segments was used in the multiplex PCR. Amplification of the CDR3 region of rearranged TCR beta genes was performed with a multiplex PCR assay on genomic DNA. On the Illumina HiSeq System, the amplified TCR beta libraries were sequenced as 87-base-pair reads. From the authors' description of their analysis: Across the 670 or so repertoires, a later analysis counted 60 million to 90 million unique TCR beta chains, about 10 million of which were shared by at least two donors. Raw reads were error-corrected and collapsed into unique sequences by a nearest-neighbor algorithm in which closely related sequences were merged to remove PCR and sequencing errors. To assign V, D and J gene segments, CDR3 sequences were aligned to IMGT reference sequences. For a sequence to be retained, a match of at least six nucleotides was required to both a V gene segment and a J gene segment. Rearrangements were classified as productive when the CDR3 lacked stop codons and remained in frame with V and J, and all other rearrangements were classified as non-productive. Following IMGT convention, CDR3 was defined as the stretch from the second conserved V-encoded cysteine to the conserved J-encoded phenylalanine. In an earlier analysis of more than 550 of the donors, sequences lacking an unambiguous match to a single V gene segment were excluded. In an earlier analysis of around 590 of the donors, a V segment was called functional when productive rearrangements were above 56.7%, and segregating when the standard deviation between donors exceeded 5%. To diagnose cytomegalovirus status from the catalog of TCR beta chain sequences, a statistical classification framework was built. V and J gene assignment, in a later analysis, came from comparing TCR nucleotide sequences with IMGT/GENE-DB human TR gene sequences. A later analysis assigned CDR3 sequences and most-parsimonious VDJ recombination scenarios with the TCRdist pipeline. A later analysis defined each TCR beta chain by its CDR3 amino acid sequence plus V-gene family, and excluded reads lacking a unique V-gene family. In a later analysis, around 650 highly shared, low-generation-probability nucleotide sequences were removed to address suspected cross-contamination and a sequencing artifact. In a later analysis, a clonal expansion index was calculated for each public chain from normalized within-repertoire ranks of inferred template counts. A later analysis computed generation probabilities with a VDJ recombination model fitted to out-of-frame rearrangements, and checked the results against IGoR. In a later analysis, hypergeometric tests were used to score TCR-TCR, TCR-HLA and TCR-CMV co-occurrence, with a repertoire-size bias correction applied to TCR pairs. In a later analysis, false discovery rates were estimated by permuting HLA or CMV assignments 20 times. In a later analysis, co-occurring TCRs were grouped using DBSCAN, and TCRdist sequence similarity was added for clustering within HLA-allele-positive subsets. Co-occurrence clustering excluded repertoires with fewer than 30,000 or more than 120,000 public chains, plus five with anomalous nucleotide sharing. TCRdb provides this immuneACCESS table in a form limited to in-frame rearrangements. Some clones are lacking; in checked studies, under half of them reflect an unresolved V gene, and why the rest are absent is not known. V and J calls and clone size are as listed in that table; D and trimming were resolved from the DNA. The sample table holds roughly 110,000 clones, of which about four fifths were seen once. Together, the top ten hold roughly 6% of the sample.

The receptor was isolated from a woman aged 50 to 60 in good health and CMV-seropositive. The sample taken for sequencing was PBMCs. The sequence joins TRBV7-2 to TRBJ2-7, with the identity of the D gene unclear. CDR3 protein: CASSFRGASDEQYF. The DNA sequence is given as TGTGCCAGCAGCTTCAGAGGAGCTTCGGACGAGCAGTACTTC.